This TCR beta chain originates from a study of neurological immune-mediated disorders. Findings of the study overall: One related-CDR3 cluster, found by phylogenetic grouping, held repertoires of 18 of 34 multiple sclerosis patients and is a possible signature. Subjects shared no identical expanded-clone CDR3 amino acid sequences, suggesting private TCR-beta repertoires in all groups. The multiple sclerosis repertoire cluster was not associated with any clinical or MRI feature, with the authors stating that larger cohorts are needed.

This clonotype was detected ten times or more. Its antigen is unknown. From 15-18 subjects, each sequencing run yielded over 160 million TCR-beta sequences. TCRdb analysed the 5' RACE reads with MiXCR anew, one entry per CDR3 protein. The table lists about 66,000 distinct CDR3 sequences, nearly 3.5% of them singletons. This clonotype was obtained from a man aged 35 to 55 with multiple sclerosis. The sequenced material came from PBMCs.

In nucleotides, the CDR3 is TGTGCCAGCAGCCCTCAGGGGGCCAACGTCCTGACTTTC. This codes for CASSPQGANVLTF. V is TRBV5-5 and J is TRBJ2-6; D unresolved. V lost 4 bases to trimming and J lost 4 bases, with 6 bases between them. Germline V CDR1 and CDR2: SGHKS, YYEKEE (reference sequence). The CDR3 totals 13 residues.